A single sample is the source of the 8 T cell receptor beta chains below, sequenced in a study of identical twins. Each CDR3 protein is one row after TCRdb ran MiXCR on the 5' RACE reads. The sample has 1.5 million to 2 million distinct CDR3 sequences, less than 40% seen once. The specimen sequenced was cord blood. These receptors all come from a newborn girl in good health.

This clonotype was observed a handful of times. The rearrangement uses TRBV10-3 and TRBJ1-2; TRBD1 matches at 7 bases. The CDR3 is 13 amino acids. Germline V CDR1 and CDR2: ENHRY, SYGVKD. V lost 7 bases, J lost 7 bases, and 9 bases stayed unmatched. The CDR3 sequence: CAITPTGSGGYTF. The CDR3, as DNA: TGTGCCATCACCCCGACAGGGTCGGGTGGCTACACCTTC.

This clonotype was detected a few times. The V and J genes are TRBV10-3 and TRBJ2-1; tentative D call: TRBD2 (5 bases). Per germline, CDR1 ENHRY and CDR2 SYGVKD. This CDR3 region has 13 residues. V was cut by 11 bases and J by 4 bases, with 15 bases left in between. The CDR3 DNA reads TGTGCCCGCCGGGCTAGCCTATACAATGAGCAGTTCTTC. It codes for CARRASLYNEQFF.

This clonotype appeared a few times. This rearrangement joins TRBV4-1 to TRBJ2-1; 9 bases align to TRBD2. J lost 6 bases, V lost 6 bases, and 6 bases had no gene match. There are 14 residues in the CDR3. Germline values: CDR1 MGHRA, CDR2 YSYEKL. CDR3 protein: CASRKLAGINEQFF. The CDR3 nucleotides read TGCGCCAGCAGGAAACTAGCGGGCATCAATGAGCAGTTCTTC.

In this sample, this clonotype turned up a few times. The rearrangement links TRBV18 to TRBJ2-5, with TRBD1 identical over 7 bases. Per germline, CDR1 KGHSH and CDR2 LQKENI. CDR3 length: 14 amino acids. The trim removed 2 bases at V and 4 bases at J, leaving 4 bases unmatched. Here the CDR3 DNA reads TGTGCCAGCTCACCAATAGGGGGCCGAGAGACCCAGTACTTC. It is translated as CASSPIGGRETQYF. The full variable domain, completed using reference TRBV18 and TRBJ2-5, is NAGVMQNPRHLVRRRGQEARLRCSPMKGHSHVYWYRQLPEEGLKFMVYLQKENIIDESGMPKERFSAEFPKEGPSILRIQQVVRGDSAAYFCASSPIGGRETQYFGPGTRLLVL.

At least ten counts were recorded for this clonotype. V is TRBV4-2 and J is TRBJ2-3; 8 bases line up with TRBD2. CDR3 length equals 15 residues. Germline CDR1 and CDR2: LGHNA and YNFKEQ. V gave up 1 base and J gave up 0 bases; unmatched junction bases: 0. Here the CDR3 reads CASSQAGGSTDTQYF. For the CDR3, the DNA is TGTGCCAGCAGCCAAGCGGGAGGGAGCACAGATACGCAGTATTTT.

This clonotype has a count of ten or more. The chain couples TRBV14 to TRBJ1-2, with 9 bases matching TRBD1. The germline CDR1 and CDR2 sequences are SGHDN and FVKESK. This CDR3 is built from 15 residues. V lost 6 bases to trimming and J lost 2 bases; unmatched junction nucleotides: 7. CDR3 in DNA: TGTGCCAGCAGTCACCGGGACAGGGCCAACTATGGCTACACCTTC. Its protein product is CASSHRDRANYGYTF.

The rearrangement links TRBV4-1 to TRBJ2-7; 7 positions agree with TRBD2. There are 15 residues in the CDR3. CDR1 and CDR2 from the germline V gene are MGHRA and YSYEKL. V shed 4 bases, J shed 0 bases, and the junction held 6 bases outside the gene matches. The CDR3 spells CASSLHSSGSYEQYF. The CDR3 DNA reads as TGCGCCAGCAGCCTCCACTCTAGCGGCTCCTACGAGCAGTACTTC.

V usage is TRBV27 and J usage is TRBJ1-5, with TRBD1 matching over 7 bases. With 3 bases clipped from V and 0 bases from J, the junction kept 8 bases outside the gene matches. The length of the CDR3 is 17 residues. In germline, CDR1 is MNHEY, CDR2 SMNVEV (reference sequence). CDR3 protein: CASSLSGGTDSNQPQHF. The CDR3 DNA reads TGTGCCAGCAGTTTGAGCGGCGGGACAGATAGCAATCAGCCCCAGCATTTT.